Listed below are T cell receptor beta chains from one sample, sequenced in a study of radiotherapy plus CTLA-4 blockade in lung cancer. The method was immunoSEQ multiplex PCR; TCRdb's version includes in-frame clones alone and lacks a portion of them. The sample contains some 70,000 clones, under 85% of which appear only once. Sequenced material: peripheral blood, taken from a patient treated with radiotherapy plus ipilimumab. The receptors were sampled from a human donor with non-small cell lung cancer who had a partial response to radiotherapy plus ipilimumab. Both conserved end residues are trimmed from each CDR3. Expanded clones get a size class; other rows say once, few or many, or leave the size out.

V: TRBV7-2; J: TRBJ2-7; size: .; CDR3: ASSLVSGAYEQY
V: TRBV28; J: TRBJ2-3; size: .; CDR3: ASRRFTGGESSTDTQY
V: TRBV9; J: TRBJ2-2; size: .; CDR3: ASSTGQGRAGELF
V: TRBV27; J: TRBJ2-3; size: .; CDR3: ASSPTSLTDTQY
V: TRBV12-5; J: TRBJ2-1; size: once; CDR3: ASGLVQGEHYGNNEQF
V: TRBV5-1; J: TRBJ1-2; size: few; CDR3: ASSSGTGMDGYT
V: TRBV19; J: TRBJ2-5; size: .; CDR3: ASSIGTPGQETQY
V: TRBV5-4; J: TRBJ2-7; size: .; CDR3: ASSSSSYEQY
V: TRBV10-1; J: TRBJ2-7; size: .; CDR3: ASSGTGSGREQY
V: TRBV6-1; J: TRBJ2-7; size: once; CDR3: ASSEVGSSYEQY
V: TRBV5-1; J: TRBJ2-2; size: .; CDR3: ASSYEGAEFTGELF
V: TRBV7-2; J: TRBJ2-7; size: .; CDR3: ASSSLTGGTYEQY
V: TRBV10-2; J: .; size: .; CDR3: ASLSLVSLRPYEQY
V: TRBV28; J: TRBJ2-3; size: few; CDR3: ASSQTGTGSDTQY
V: TRBV5-6; J: TRBJ1-1; size: .; CDR3: ASSSTGRNTEAF
V: TRBV5-1; J: TRBJ2-1; size: .; CDR3: ASSLSGTSREQF
V: TRBV15; J: TRBJ2-1; size: .; CDR3: ATSRDRQGGYNEQF
V: TRBV4-1; J: TRBJ2-1; size: .; CDR3: ASSQVSTAGHGGEQF
V: TRBV19; J: TRBJ2-7; size: .; CDR3: ASSKTGVEQY
V: TRBV6-5; J: TRBJ2-7; size: .; CDR3: ASSYSAGGSYEQY
V: TRBV7-6; J: TRBJ2-3; size: once; CDR3: ASSSQTRDTQY
V: TRBV5-1; J: TRBJ2-1; size: .; CDR3: ASSLGTGRVEQF
V: TRBV18; J: TRBJ2-2; size: .; CDR3: ASSWQGATGELF
V: TRBV6-5; J: TRBJ2-1; size: .; CDR3: ASNPGVAYNEQF
V: TRBV7-8; J: TRBJ1-2; size: .; CDR3: ASSLPGSGGRLGNYGYT
V: TRBV19; J: TRBJ2-1; size: once; CDR3: ASSMGTSGTEQF
V: TRBV5-1; J: TRBJ2-7; size: .; CDR3: ASSLAGVSYEQY
V: TRBV18; J: TRBJ1-4; size: .; CDR3: ASSPGQGEKLF
V: TRBV7-8; J: TRBJ2-7; size: .; CDR3: ASSPRPSGLSSYEQY
V: TRBV6-1; J: TRBJ2-4; size: .; CDR3: ASMGGVDIQY
V: TRBV9; J: TRBJ2-1; size: .; CDR3: ASSPTGGAAYNEQF
V: TRBV6-5; J: TRBJ2-5; size: few; CDR3: ASSSTGETQY
V: TRBV6-1; J: TRBJ1-5; size: .; CDR3: ASSDRTHNQPQH
V: TRBV28; J: TRBJ1-2; size: .; CDR3: ASSLGNNYGYT
V: TRBV6-1; J: TRBJ2-5; size: few; CDR3: ASSELPAGPRGTQY
V: TRBV7-3; J: TRBJ2-2; size: .; CDR3: ASSRGGLAGGTGELF
V: TRBV10-1; J: TRBJ2-1; size: .; CDR3: ASSTVRTSGGPGNEQF
V: TRBV7-3; J: TRBJ1-2; size: .; CDR3: ASSSSWTGEGYT
V: TRBV19; J: TRBJ2-1; size: .; CDR3: ASSSLAGGKSNEQF
V: TRBV5-8; J: TRBJ1-5; size: .; CDR3: ASSRDLRQPQH
V: TRBV29-1; J: TRBJ1-1; size: .; CDR3: SVPKRVEGGSLTEAF
V: TRBV5-4; J: TRBJ2-4; size: .; CDR3: ASRVGTGNIQY
V: TRBV6-5; J: TRBJ2-7; size: .; CDR3: ASSYRDRWSSYEQY
V: TRBV5-1; J: TRBJ2-2; size: .; CDR3: ASSLVLARRTGELF
V: TRBV5-6; J: TRBJ2-7; size: .; CDR3: ASSMGLAAYEQY
V: TRBV27; J: TRBJ1-6; size: .; CDR3: ASSLTSYRGNSPLH
V: TRBV6-5; J: TRBJ2-1; size: once; CDR3: ASQETDRARNEQF
V: TRBV5-6; J: TRBJ2-1; size: .; CDR3: ASSPDLSSYNEQF
V: TRBV6-6; J: TRBJ2-5; size: few; CDR3: ASSYRDTKETQY
V: TRBV7-9; J: TRBJ2-1; size: .; CDR3: ASGNLARSSYNEQF
V: TRBV28; J: TRBJ1-1; size: once; CDR3: ASSVQGRTEAF
V: TRBV7-8; J: TRBJ2-5; size: .; CDR3: ASSLPGLETQY
V: TRBV27; J: TRBJ2-7; size: few; CDR3: ASSFASTSGAYEQY
V: TRBV9; J: TRBJ1-2; size: .; CDR3: ASSPTGNRNYGYT